The clone carrying this T cell receptor (beta chain) was found a few times. The data stem from a study of radiotherapy plus CTLA-4 blockade in lung cancer. In the study overall: Objective response was observed in around a sixth of patients, and disease control in approximately 33%.

Assay used: immunoSEQ multiplex PCR; TCRdb lists only in-frame clones, some missing. The sample holds some 48,000 clones, about 86% seen once. There are 15 residues in the CDR3. J gave up 1 base and V 4 bases, and 6 bases lay outside the gene matches. The V gene's germline CDR1 is ENHRY and CDR2 SYGVKD. Sequencing was performed on peripheral blood, taken from a patient treated with radiotherapy plus ipilimumab. The receptor was derived from a human donor with non-small cell lung cancer that progressed on radiotherapy plus ipilimumab. Some clones in this sample may be carry-over from other donors' samples. V is TRBV10-3 and J is TRBJ2-5; 7 bases map to TRBD1. Written as DNA, the CDR3 is TGTGCCATCAGTGCTTCCGGGACAGCCCAAGAGACCCAGTACTTC. Its protein product is CAISASGTAQETQYF.